This T cell receptor beta chain was profiled in a study of Ad26.COV2.S vaccination and SARS-CoV-2 variants. Study summary: The donor belonged to the COV1001 Ad26.COV2.S trial arm.

Treatment specified: around 19 received Ad26.COV2.S at low or high dose, single or two shots; about 5 received placebo; per-sample allocation not given. The study sampled participants on day 63 after the first vaccine or placebo injection. A Boston donor was an adult aged 18-55 years. Immunization relied on an Ad26 vector, which expressed Wuhan-strain SARS-CoV-2 spike. Assay used: immunoSEQ multiplex PCR; TCRdb lists only in-frame clones, some missing. The profile covers about 400,000 clones, with approximately 92% appearing a single time and 1.5% to 2% taken by the ten largest. The clonotype comes from a person aged 18 to 65 who received the Ad26.COV2.S COVID-19 vaccine or a placebo. The specimen comprised peripheral blood, sampled in a trial of Ad26.COV2.S vaccine versus placebo.

In DNA, the CDR3 is TGCGCCAGCAGCGGGGGGACTAGCGTCGATACGCAGTATTTT. As protein: CASSGGTSVDTQYF. The V call is TRBV5-1, the J call TRBJ2-3; TRBD2 matches 10 bases. Germline V CDR1 and CDR2: SGHRS, YFSETQ. The J segment lost 6 bases and the V segment lost 4 bases, leaving 5 bases of the junction unmatched. The CDR3 runs 14 residues.